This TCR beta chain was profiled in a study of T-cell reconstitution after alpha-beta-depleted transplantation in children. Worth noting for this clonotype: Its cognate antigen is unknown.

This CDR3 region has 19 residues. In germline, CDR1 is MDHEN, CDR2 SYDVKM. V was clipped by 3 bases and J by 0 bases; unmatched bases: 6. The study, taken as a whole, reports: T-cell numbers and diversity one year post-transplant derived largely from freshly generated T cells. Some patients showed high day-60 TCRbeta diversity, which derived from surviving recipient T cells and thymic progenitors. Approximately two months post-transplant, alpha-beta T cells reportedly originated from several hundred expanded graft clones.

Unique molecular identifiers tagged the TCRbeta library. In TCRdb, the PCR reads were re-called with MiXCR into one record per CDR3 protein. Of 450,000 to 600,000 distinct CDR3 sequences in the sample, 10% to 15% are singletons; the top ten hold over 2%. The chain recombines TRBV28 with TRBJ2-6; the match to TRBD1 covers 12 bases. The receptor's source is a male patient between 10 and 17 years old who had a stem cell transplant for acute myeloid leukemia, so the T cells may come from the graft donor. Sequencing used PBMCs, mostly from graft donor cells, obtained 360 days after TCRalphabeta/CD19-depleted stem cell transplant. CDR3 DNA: TGTGCCAGCAGTTTTCACTGGGACAGGGGGCCCTCTGGGGCCAACGTCCTGACTTTC. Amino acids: CASSFHWDRGPSGANVLTF.